This T cell receptor (beta chain) appears in the sequencing data of a study of radiotherapy plus CTLA-4 blockade in lung cancer. Overall study: Of all patients, approximately 18% responded objectively and 25% to 40% showed disease control.

The length of the CDR3 is 15 residues. Trimming at V came to 2 bases and at J to 5 bases, leaving 5 bases not matched to a gene. The V gene's germline CDR1 is MDHEN and CDR2 SYDVKM. This clone was recorded only once. Clones were sequenced by immunoSEQ multiplex PCR, and TCRdb holds only the in-frame ones, with some missing. This table holds 80,000 or so clones, 78% found once. This clonotype originated in a human donor with non-small cell lung cancer who had a partial response to radiotherapy plus ipilimumab. Some clones in this sample may be carry-over from other donors' samples. V and J are TRBV28 and TRBJ2-3; 9 nucleotides line up with TRBD2. This specimen was peripheral blood, taken from a patient treated with radiotherapy plus ipilimumab. The CDR3: CASSLAGGPQDTQYF. As DNA, the CDR3 is TGTGCCAGCAGTTTAGCGGGAGGGCCGCAAGATACGCAGTATTTT.